This T cell receptor (beta chain) originates from a study of T cell responses to AZD1222 COVID-19 vaccine (dated by TCRdb to about 2021). Regarding the research as a whole: AZD1222 recipients with second doses at about 4 weeks or about 12 weeks were pooled, because spike-specific TCR depth and breadth did not differ between schedules. TCR sequencing was performed for roughly 250 trial participants, of whom about 200 were given two doses of AZD1222 and around 25 were given two doses of MenACWY control vaccine. Trial participants were enrolled by age into subgroups of 18-55, 56-69 and 70-plus years, and around 150, 28 and 57 TCR-sequenced participants, respectively, were included in these subgroups. Beyond this particular receptor, the publication reports: Participants were mostly white British and included more females than males, and it was suggested by the authors that clonal diversity may have been underestimated. No day 14 peak-response samples were available, so repertoires were characterized only after the peak T cell response. CD4 TCRs associated with the vaccine covered the entire spike protein, and the dominant responses were in regions 160-218 and 743-854. In the small 56-69-year group, the increase in depth fell short of significance, most likely because of low power. Conclusions about previously exposed vaccinees are limited, since just a handful of AZD1222 recipients were seropositive for SARS-CoV-2 at baseline. After two AZD1222 doses, both the breadth and the depth of spike-specific TCRs were significantly higher than at day 0 and than in MenACWY recipients. Epitopes outside the regions mutated in the B.1.351 and B.1.1.7 variants were reportedly recognized by nearly half of the unique spike-specific TCRs.

Per the publication, the time point label means: baseline before first vaccination. Samples from vaccinated people were obtained from the UK trials COV001 and COV002, which included a single-blind randomized controlled phase 2/3 trial of AZD1222 (ChAdOx1 nCoV-19) in healthy adults. Trial participant PBMC samples were collected at day 0 and day 28 after the second dose for TCRbeta chain sequencing. The CDR3 regions of human TCRbeta chains were subjected to immunosequencing. Per the source publication's procedure: TCRs in the repertoires were matched against a reference library of SARS-CoV-2-specific TCRs that had been generated with the MIRA antigen-specificity platform. Breadth was defined as the fraction of unique TCRs that were SARS-CoV-2-associated, and depth was defined as the fraction of total T cells that were SARS-CoV-2-associated. Using the MIRA data, each spike-specific TCR was assigned both to the spike region to which the TCR was reactive and to a CD4 or CD8 class. Log10-transformed breadth and depth values were compared by one-way ANOVA with Sidak's multiple comparisons tests. Imported from immuneACCESS, the table was reduced by TCRdb to in-frame sequences with V and J called. These copies leave out some clones; in studies compared against another copy, an unresolved V gene accounts for under half, and the cause of the remainder is not known. The V and J calls and clone size are taken from that table; D and trimming were inferred from the DNA. This sample comprises about 130,000 clones, approximately 91% of them detected only once. The ten biggest clones cover about 6% of the sample.

In regard to this clone: It has no known antigen specificity. There are no base qualities to consult, and no much larger clone falls within one base.

Trimming at the junction amounts to 3 bases on V and 1 base on J, and the germline ends lie 6 bases apart. Taken from cysteine to phenylalanine, the CDR3 has 14 residues. The retained sequence is limited to the CDR3, 42 bases, with the frame set at the first base. CDR1 LNHDA and CDR2 SQIVND were looked up in the germline V gene (reference sequence). Sequenced material: peripheral blood, taken on day 0 of AZD1222 vaccination. The TCR comes from an adult in good health. The rearrangement joined TRBV19 to TRBJ2-2; confidence is insufficient to name the D gene. CDR3 protein: CASSIKRNTGELFF. The DNA sequence is given as TGTGCCAGTAGTATTAAGAGGAACACCGGGGAGCTGTTTTTT.